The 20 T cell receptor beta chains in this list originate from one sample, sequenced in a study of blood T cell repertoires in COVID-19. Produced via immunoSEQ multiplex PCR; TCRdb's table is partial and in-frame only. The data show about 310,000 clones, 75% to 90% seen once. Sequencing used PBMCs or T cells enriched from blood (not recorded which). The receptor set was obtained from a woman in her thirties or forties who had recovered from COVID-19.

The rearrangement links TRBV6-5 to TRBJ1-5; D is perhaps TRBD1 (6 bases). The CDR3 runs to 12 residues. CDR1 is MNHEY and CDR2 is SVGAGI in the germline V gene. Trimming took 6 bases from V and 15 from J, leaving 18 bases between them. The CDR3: CASSLPGTPGHF. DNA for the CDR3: TGTGCCAGCAGCCTTCCGGGGACACCGGGGCATTTT.

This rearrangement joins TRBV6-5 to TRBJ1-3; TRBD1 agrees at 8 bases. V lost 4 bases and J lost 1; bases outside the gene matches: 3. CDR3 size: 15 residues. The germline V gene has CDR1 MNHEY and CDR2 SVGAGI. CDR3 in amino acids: CASSSTGGSGNTIYF. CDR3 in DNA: TGTGCCAGCAGTTCTACAGGGGGTTCTGGAAACACCATATATTTT.

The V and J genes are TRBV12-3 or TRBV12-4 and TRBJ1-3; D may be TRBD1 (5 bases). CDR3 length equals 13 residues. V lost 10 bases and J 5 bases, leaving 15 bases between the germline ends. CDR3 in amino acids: CAMPRRVRNTIYF. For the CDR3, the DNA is TGTGCCATGCCCCGCAGGGTGCGAAACACCATATATTTT.

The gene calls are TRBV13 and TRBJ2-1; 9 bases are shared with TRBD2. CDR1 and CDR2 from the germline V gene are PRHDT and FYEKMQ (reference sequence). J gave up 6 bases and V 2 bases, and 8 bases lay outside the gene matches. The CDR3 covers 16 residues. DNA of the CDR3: TGTGCCAGCAGCTTAAGGGGACTAGCAGGGGTCAATGAGCAGTTCTTC. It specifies CASSLRGLAGVNEQFF.

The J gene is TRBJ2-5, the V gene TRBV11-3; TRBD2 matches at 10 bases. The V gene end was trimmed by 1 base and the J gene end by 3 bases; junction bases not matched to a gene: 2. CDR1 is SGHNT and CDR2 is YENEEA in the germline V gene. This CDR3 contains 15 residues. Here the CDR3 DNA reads TGTGCCAGCAGCTTAGGGAGCGGGAGGGAAGAGACCCAGTACTTC. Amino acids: CASSLGSGREETQYF. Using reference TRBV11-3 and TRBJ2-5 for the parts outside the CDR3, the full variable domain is EAGVVQSPRYKIIEKKQPVAFWCNPISGHNTLYWYLQNLGQGPELLIRYENEEAVDDSQLPKDRFSAERLKGVDSTLKIQPAELGDSAVYLCASSLGSGREETQYFGPGTRLLVL.

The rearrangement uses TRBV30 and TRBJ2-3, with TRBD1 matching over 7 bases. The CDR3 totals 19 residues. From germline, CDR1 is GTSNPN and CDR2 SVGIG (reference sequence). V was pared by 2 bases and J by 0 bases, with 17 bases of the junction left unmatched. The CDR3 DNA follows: TGTGCCTGGAGTCCGACAGGGTTTAAGCCGGGCCTTAGCACAGATACGCAGTATTTT. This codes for CAWSPTGFKPGLSTDTQYF.

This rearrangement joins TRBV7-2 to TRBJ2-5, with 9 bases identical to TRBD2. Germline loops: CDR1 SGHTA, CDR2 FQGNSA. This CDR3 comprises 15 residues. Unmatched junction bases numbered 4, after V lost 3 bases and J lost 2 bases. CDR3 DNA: TGTGCCAGCAGCTTTAGCGGGAGCCTACAAGAGACCCAGTACTTC. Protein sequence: CASSFSGSLQETQYF. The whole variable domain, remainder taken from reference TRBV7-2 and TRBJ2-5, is GAGVSQSPSNKVTEKGKDVELRCDPISGHTALYWYRQSLGQGLEFLIYFQGNSAPDKSGLPSDRFSAERTGGSVSTLTIQRTQQEDSAVYLCASSFSGSLQETQYFGPGTRLLVL.

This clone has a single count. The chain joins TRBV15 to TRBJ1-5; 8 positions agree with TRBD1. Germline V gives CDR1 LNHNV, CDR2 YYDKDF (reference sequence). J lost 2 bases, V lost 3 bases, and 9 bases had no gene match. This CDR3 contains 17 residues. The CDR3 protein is CATSSDRGRNGNQPQHF. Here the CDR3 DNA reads TGTGCCACCAGCAGCGACAGGGGAAGAAACGGCAATCAGCCCCAGCATTTT.

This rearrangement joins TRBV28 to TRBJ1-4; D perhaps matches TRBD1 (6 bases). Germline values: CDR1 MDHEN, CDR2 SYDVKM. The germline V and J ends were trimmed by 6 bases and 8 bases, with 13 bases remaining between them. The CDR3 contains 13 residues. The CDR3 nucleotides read TGTGCCAGCAGCATCCAGGGGCTCGAAAAACTGTTTTTT. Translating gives CASSIQGLEKLFF.

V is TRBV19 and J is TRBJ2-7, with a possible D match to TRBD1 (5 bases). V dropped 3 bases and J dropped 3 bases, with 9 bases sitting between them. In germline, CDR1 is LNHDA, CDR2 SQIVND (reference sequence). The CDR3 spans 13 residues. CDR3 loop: CASSISGLYEQYF. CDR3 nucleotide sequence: TGTGCCAGTAGTATCTCAGGGCTCTACGAGCAGTACTTC.

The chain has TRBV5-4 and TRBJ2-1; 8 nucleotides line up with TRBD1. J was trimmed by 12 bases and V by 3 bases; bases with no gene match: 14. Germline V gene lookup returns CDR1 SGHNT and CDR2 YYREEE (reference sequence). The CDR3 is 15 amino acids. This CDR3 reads CASSSTIQGAKSQFF. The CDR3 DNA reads TGTGCCAGCAGCTCGACGATTCAGGGGGCGAAGTCGCAGTTCTTC.

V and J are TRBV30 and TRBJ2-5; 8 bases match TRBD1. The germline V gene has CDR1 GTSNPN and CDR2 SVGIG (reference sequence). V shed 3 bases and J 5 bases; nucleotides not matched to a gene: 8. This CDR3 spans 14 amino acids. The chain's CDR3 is CAWRVHRGTETQYF. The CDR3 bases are TGTGCCTGGAGAGTGCACAGGGGGACGGAGACCCAGTACTTC.

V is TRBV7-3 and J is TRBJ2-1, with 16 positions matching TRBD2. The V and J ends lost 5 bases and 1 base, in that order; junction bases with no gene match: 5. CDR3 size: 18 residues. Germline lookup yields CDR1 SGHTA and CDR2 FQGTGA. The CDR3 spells CASSPVGLAGGSYNEQFF. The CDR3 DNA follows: TGTGCCAGCAGCCCCGTGGGACTAGCGGGAGGGTCCTACAATGAGCAGTTCTTC. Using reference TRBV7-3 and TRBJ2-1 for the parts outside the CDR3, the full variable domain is GAGVSQTPSNKVTEKGKYVELRCDPISGHTALYWYRQSLGQGPEFLIYFQGTGAADDSGLPNDRFFAVRPEGSVSTLKIQRTERGDSAVYLCASSPVGLAGGSYNEQFFGPGTRLTVL.

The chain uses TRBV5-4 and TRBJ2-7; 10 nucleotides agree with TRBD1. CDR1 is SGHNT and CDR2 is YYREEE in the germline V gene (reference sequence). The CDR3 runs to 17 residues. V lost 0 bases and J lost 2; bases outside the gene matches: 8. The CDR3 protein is CASSLASDRGRPYEQYF. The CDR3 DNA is TGTGCCAGCAGCTTGGCCTCCGACAGGGGGCGTCCCTACGAGCAGTACTTC.

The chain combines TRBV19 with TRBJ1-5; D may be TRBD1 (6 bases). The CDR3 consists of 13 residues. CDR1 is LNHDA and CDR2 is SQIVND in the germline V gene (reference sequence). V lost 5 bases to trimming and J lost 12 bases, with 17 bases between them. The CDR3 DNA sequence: TGTGCCAGTAGTGCTACACCTCAGGGGTTCCAGCATTTT. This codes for CASSATPQGFQHF.

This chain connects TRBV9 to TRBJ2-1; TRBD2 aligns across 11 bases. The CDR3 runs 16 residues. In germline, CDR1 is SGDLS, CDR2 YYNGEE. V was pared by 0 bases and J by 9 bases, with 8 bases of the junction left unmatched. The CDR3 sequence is CASSVAPGTSGPEQFF. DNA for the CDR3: TGTGCCAGCAGCGTAGCCCCAGGGACTAGCGGTCCTGAGCAGTTCTTC.

The CDR3 nucleotides are TGCGCCAGCAGCTTTCGGACAGCGTACAATGAGCAGTTCTTC. It yields the protein CASSFRTAYNEQFF. The rearrangement uses TRBV5-1 and TRBJ2-1; tentative D call: TRBD1 (6 bases). CDR1 and CDR2 from the germline V gene are SGHRS and YFSETQ. V lost 2 bases and J lost 4, with 10 bases in between. The CDR3 spans 14 residues.

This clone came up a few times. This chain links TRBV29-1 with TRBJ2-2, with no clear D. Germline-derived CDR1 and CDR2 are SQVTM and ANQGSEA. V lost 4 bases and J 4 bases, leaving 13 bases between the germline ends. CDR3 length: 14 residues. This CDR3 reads CSVVVASGTGELFF. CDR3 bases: TGCAGCGTTGTGGTGGCCTCGGGCACCGGGGAGCTGTTTTTT.

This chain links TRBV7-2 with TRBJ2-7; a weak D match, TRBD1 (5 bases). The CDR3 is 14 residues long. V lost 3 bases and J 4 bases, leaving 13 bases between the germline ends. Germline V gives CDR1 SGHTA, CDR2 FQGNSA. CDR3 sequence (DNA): TGTGCCAGCAGCTTTTTCAGGGATAATTACGAGCAGTACTTC. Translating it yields CASSFFRDNYEQYF. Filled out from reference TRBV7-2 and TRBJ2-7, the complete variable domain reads GAGVSQSPSNKVTEKGKDVELRCDPISGHTALYWYRQSLGQGLEFLIYFQGNSAPDKSGLPSDRFSAERTGGSVSTLTIQRTQQEDSAVYLCASSFFRDNYEQYFGPGTRLTVT.

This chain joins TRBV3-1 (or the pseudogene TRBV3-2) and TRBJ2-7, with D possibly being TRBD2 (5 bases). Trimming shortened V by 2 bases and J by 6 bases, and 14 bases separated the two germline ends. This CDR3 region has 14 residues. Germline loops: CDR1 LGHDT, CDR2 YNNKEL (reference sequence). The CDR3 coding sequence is TGTGCCAGCAGCCAATCAAACGGGATTGCCGAGCAGTACTTC. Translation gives CASSQSNGIAEQYF.